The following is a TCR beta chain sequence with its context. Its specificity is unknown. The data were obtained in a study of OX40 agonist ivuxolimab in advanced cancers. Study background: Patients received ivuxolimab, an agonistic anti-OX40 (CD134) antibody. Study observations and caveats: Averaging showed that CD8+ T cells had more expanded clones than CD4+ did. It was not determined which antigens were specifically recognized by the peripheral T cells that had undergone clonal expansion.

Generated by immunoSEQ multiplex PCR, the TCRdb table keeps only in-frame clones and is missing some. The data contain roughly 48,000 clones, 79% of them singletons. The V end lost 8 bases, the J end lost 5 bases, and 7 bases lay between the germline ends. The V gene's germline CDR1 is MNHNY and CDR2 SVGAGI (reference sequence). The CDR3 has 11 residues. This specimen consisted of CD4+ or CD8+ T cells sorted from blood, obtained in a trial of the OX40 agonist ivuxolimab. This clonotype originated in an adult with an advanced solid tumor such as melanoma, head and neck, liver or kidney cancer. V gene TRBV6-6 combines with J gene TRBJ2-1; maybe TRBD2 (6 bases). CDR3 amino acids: CASGGNNEQFF. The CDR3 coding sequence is TGTGCCAGCGGGGGGAACAATGAGCAGTTCTTC.